The T cell receptor beta chain described here comes from a study of glioma-infiltrating T cells. Across the study: Roughly 990,000 peripheral T cells were targeted at about 4.5- to 11-fold coverage. The study's findings and limits: CDR3 overlap between tissue and blood was very small. Shared blood CDR3 signature motifs marked patients with low tissue-blood divergence.

Germline CDR1 reads MNHNS; CDR2 reads SASEGT. V lost 6 bases, J lost 1 base, and 15 bases lay in between. The CDR3 is 15 amino acids. TCR alpha and beta CDR3 regions were amplified from RNA using iRepertoire nested multiplex PCR. TCRdb re-called the multiplex PCR reads through MiXCR, storing one row per CDR3 protein. Of about 410,000 distinct CDR3 sequences in the sample, roughly 41% are singletons; the top ten hold around 12%. A remark on this clonotype: The antigen remains unidentified.

This receptor was taken from a human donor with low-grade glioma or glioblastoma, undergoing nonglioma brain surgery, or in good health (not recorded which). Sequenced input: glioma tissue, nonneoplastic brain tissue, or PBMCs (not recorded which). The genes are TRBV6-1 and TRBJ2-5, with TRBD2 as a possible D gene (6 bases). This CDR3 is CASSSTGVSQETQYF. The CDR3 bases are TGTGCCAGCAGCTCAACGGGAGTGTCCCAAGAGACCCAGTACTTC.